The clone carrying this T cell receptor beta chain is termed medium-sized. Its matching antigen is unknown. Thyroid surgery took place with no prior treatment in any patient. The CDR3 is made up of 13 amino acids. Trimming took off 0 bases at V and 2 bases at J, with 5 bases between the two ends. The germline gives CDR1 LGHDT, CDR2 YNNKEL (reference sequence). This specimen comes from a study of metastatic and nonmetastatic thyroid tumors. Overall study: Malignant thyroid and benign thyroid patients provided blood and tumor or nodule tissue whose repertoires were compared. Points from the study as a whole: Malignant thyroid tumors reportedly had TCR beta diversity that was significantly higher than in benign nodules, in blood and tumor.

How the authors handled the data: Built for papillary thyroid cancer, a distant-metastasis classifier drew on CDR3 differences across clinicopathological groups. TCRdb ran MiXCR on the PCR reads. It is TCRdb's table, rather than the study itself, that gives the V and J calls and clone size. The data show more than 9,000 clones, roughly a third seen once. The sample was adjacent normal tissue. This clonotype originated in a female donor with papillary thyroid cancer or a benign thyroid nodule (not recorded which). Some clones in this sample may be carry-over from other donors' samples. The chain joins TRBV3-1 to TRBJ2-7; perhaps TRBD1 as D (5 bases). The CDR3 protein is CASSQDRAYEQYF. The CDR3 nucleotides are TGTGCCAGCAGCCAAGACAGGGCCTACGAGCAGTACTTC.